What follows are 27 T cell receptor beta chains derived from one specimen sequenced in a study of Ad26.COV2.S vaccination and SARS-CoV-2 variants. Sequencing was performed with immunoSEQ multiplex PCR; in TCRdb, only in-frame clones are kept and a portion is missing. The sample contains approximately 410,000 clones, around nine tenths of which appear only once. Stated treatment: 15 to 20 received Ad26.COV2.S at low or high dose, single or two shots; several received placebo; per-sample allocation not given. On day 63 after the first injection, vaccine and placebo recipients gave samples. Sequences were derived from peripheral blood, sampled in a trial of Ad26.COV2.S vaccine versus placebo. The origin of the receptors is a person between 18 and 65 years old who received the Ad26.COV2.S COVID-19 vaccine or a placebo.

Only a few counts were recorded for this clone. This rearrangement joins TRBV9 to TRBJ1-2; D remains unclear. Trimming removed 2 bases from V and 1 base from J, with 15 bases in between. This CDR3 region has 16 residues. Germline CDR1 reads SGDLS; CDR2 reads YYNGEE. Here the CDR3 DNA reads TGTGCCAGCAGCGTCGGCGACAAGGTGATTAACTATGGCTACACCTTC. Its translation: CASSVGDKVINYGYTF. Using reference TRBV9 and TRBJ1-2 for the parts outside the CDR3, the full variable domain is DSGVTQTPKHLITATGQRVTLRCSPRSGDLSVYWYQQSLDQGLQFLIQYYNGEERAKGNILERFSAQQFPDLHSELNLSSLELGDSALYFCASSVGDKVINYGYTFGSGTRLTVV.

The rearrangement joins TRBV9 to TRBJ1-6, with TRBD1 matching over 7 bases. The CDR3 contains 15 residues. The germline CDR1 and CDR2 sequences are SGDLS and YYNGEE. J was trimmed by 8 bases and V by 3 bases; bases with no gene match: 8. Written as DNA, the CDR3 is TGTGCCAGCAGCGGGGAGGGGACAGTCGATTCACCCCTCCACTTT. This gives the protein CASSGEGTVDSPLHF.

V and J are TRBV14 and TRBJ2-2; TRBD1 might be the D (5 bases). Trimming took off 2 bases at V and 8 bases at J, with 9 bases between the two ends. There are 13 residues in the CDR3. Germline CDR1 reads SGHDN; CDR2 reads FVKESK. The CDR3 here is CASSQLQGGELFF. For the CDR3, the DNA is TGTGCCAGCAGCCAACTTCAGGGTGGGGAGCTGTTTTTT. The full variable domain, in which reference TRBV14 and TRBJ2-2 provide the parts outside the CDR3, is EAGVTQFPSHSVIEKGQTVTLRCDPISGHDNLYWYRRVMGKEIKFLLHFVKESKQDESGMPNNRFLAERTGGTYSTLKVQPAELEDSGVYFCASSQLQGGELFFGEGSRLTVL.

CDR3: CSVVSPGRETQYF. The CDR3 region has the DNA TGCAGCGTCGTTTCGCCAGGGAGAGAGACCCAGTACTTC. V gene TRBV29-1 combines with J gene TRBJ2-5; D may match TRBD1 or TRBD2 (5 bases each). The CDR3 contains 13 residues. The germline V and J ends were trimmed by 6 bases and 4 bases, with 15 bases remaining between them. Germline V gene sequence: CDR1 SQVTM, CDR2 ANQGSEA.

This rearrangement joins TRBV25-1 to TRBJ1-1, with D unresolved. Germline CDR1 MGHDK, CDR2 SYGVNS. The length of the CDR3 is 11 residues. Trimming took 6 bases from V and 2 from J, leaving 4 bases between them. The CDR3 loop is CASRANTEAFF. The CDR3 DNA follows: TGTGCCAGCAGGGCAAACACTGAAGCTTTCTTT.

V is TRBV7-3 and J is TRBJ2-3; TRBD1 might be the D (5 bases). The V end lost 5 bases, the J end lost 8 bases, and 20 bases lay between the germline ends. Per germline, CDR1 SGHTA and CDR2 FQGTGA. This CDR3 contains 15 residues. CDR3 nucleotides: TGTGCCAGCAGCCCAGAGGCAGGGCGGTTGGGTACGCAGTATTTT. This encodes CASSPEAGRLGTQYF.

The CDR3 bases are TGTGCCAGCAGAGACGGACATGAAAAACTGTTTTTT. Residues: CASRDGHEKLFF. This chain links TRBV6-1 with TRBJ1-4; D not certain. Trimming took 6 bases from V and 6 from J, leaving 8 bases between them. The CDR3 runs 12 residues. The germline CDR1 and CDR2 sequences are MNHNS and SASEGT.

CDR3: CASSLTSGGRDTQYF. The CDR3 coding sequence is TGTGCCAGCAGCTTGACTAGCGGGGGGAGGGATACGCAGTATTTT. This chain connects TRBV7-2 to TRBJ2-3; 13 positions match TRBD2. The CDR3 is 15 amino acids. CDR1 is SGHTA and CDR2 is FQGNSA in the germline V gene. The junction had 3 bases not matched to a gene; V was cut back by 3 bases and J by 6 bases.

The rearrangement joins TRBV11-3 to TRBJ2-6; 14 positions agree with TRBD2. The CDR3 consists of 18 residues. Germline V gene lookup returns CDR1 SGHNT and CDR2 YENEEA. V shed 5 bases and J 2 bases; nucleotides not matched to a gene: 5. The CDR3 nucleotides are TGTGCCAGCAGCCTGGGACTAGCGGGGGAACCTGGGGCCAACGTCCTGACTTTC. Translation gives CASSLGLAGEPGANVLTF.

V and J are TRBV9 and TRBJ1-1; D not certain. V was shortened by 3 bases and J by 8 bases, with 11 bases between the two germline ends. Looked up from germline, CDR1 is SGDLS and CDR2 is YYNGEE. This CDR3 region has 12 residues. The DNA for the CDR3 is TGTGCCAGCAGCGCAAACAGAGGGGAAGCTTTCTTT. This gives the protein CASSANRGEAFF.

This clone appeared a few times. This chain links TRBV6-2 or TRBV6-3 with TRBJ2-1; possible D gene TRBD2, 5 bases. Germline CDR1 and CDR2: MNHEY and SVGEGT. CDR3 length: 15 amino acids. Trimming cost V 0 bases and J 4 bases, with 10 bases left between them. This CDR3 reads CASSYSEDGYNEQFF. CDR3 bases: TGTGCCAGCAGTTACTCGGAGGACGGTTACAATGAGCAGTTCTTC.

This chain uses TRBV11-2 with TRBJ1-3; D is ambiguous. The CDR3 is 14 amino acids. The germline V and J ends were trimmed by 6 bases and 2 bases, with 11 bases remaining between them. CDR1 and CDR2 from the germline V gene are SGHAT and FQNNGV. The CDR3 reads CASSPTGTGNTIYF. The CDR3 bases are TGTGCCAGCAGTCCTACCGGAACTGGAAACACCATATATTTT.

The gene calls are TRBV12-2 and TRBJ1-6. TRBV12-2 represents a pseudogene. This CDR3 contains 22 residues. CDR3 DNA: TGTGCAAGTCGCTTAATCGGCGGGCACAGAACAGCTCGAGAGCTTGGGGGTTCACCCCTCCACTTT. Protein: CASRLIGGHRTARELGGSPLHF.

The rearrangement uses TRBV7-9 and TRBJ2-3; the D gene could be TRBD1 or TRBD2 (5 bases each). The length of the CDR3 is 15 residues. Trimming removed 8 bases at V and 2 bases at J, with 17 bases between. CDR1 is SEHNR, CDR2 FQNEAQ, per germline (reference sequence). The CDR3 region is CASLPRGGITDTQYF. DNA for the CDR3: TGTGCCAGCCTACCACGGGGCGGAATCACAGATACGCAGTATTTT.

This clone was counted once. The chain joins TRBV4-3 to TRBJ2-7, with 7 nucleotides matching TRBD1. With 1 base clipped from V and 2 bases from J, the junction kept 8 bases outside the gene matches. The germline V gene has CDR1 LGHNA and CDR2 YSLEER. The CDR3 runs 16 residues. This CDR3 is CASSQGPPGQTYEQYF. The CDR3 coding sequence is TGCGCCAGCAGCCAAGGACCTCCGGGACAGACCTACGAGCAGTACTTC.

V is TRBV2 and J is TRBJ2-3; 7 nucleotides match TRBD2. The CDR3 consists of 15 residues. V shed 7 bases, J shed 0 bases, and the junction held 7 bases outside the gene matches. Germline V gene sequence: CDR1 SNHLY, CDR2 FYNNEI. CDR3 protein: CASNPGSGSTDTQYF. DNA for the CDR3: TGTGCCAGCAACCCGGGTAGCGGGAGCACAGATACGCAGTATTTT.

The chain combines TRBV6-2 or TRBV6-3 with TRBJ2-7; tentatively, D is TRBD2 (7 bases). The CDR3 has 15 residues. The V and J ends lost 6 bases and 2 bases respectively, with 17 bases between them. The germline gives CDR1 MNHEY, CDR2 SVGEGT. In DNA, the CDR3 is TGTGCCAGCAGCCGACGGGGGGCTACTACCTACGAGCAGTACTTC. This sequence encodes CASSRRGATTYEQYF.

The chain joins TRBV18 to TRBJ2-2; no clear D gene. V was clipped by 3 bases and J by 0 bases, with 8 bases between them. CDR3 length: 15 residues. Germline V CDR1 and CDR2: KGHSH, LQKENI. CDR3 amino acids: CASSPVGTNTGELFF. For the CDR3, the DNA is TGTGCCAGCTCACCGGTGGGCACGAACACCGGGGAGCTGTTTTTT.

This chain links TRBV9 with TRBJ2-3; the match to TRBD1 covers 9 bases. CDR3 length equals 17 residues. Germline V gene lookup returns CDR1 SGDLS and CDR2 YYNGEE. Trimming took 3 bases from V and 1 from J; bases not matched to a gene: 9. CDR3 residues: CASSGGLWTGGTDTQYF. As DNA, the CDR3 is TGTGCCAGCAGCGGGGGCCTCTGGACAGGGGGCACAGATACGCAGTATTTT.

This sequence joins TRBV24-1 and TRBJ1-1; 10 bases match TRBD1. The V gene's germline CDR1 is KGHDR and CDR2 SFDVKD. Trimming cost V 9 bases and J 7 bases; bases outside gene matches: 13. CDR3 length: 15 residues. The CDR3 spells CATHSGTGVSDEAFF. CDR3 in DNA: TGTGCCACCCATTCCGGGACAGGGGTTAGTGATGAAGCTTTCTTT.

The chain employs TRBV2 and TRBJ2-5; D remains unclear. With 5 bases removed from V and 3 bases from J, the gap between germline ends came to 4 bases. In germline, CDR1 is SNHLY, CDR2 FYNNEI. There are 11 residues in the CDR3. The CDR3 nucleotides are TGTGCCAGCAGTCCCGAAGAGACCCAGTACTTC. This translates into CASSPEETQYF. Together with reference TRBV2 and TRBJ2-5, the CDR3 gives the full variable domain: EPEVTQTPSHQVTQMGQEVILRCVPISNHLYFYWYRQILGQKVEFLVSFYNNEISEKSEIFDDQFSVERPDGSNFTLKIRSTKLEDSAMYFCASSPEETQYFGPGTRLLVL.

V is TRBV12-3 or TRBV12-4 and J is TRBJ2-1, with no clear D. With 5 bases removed from V and 8 bases from J, the gap between germline ends came to 10 bases. This CDR3 is 12 amino acids long. The CDR3 region is CASSGIVDEQFF. The CDR3 nucleotides read TGTGCCAGCAGTGGGATAGTTGATGAGCAGTTCTTC.

This chain joins TRBV5-4 and TRBJ1-1; possible D gene TRBD1, 5 bases. V was clipped by 4 bases and J by 0 bases, with 19 bases between them. Germline V lookup: CDR1 SGHNT, CDR2 YYREEE (reference sequence). The CDR3 loop spans 17 amino acids. The CDR3 DNA sequence: TGTGCCAGCAGCCCGCGGCGGCAGGGTGGCGTGAACACTGAAGCTTTCTTT. This encodes CASSPRRQGGVNTEAFF. Drawing the rest from reference TRBV5-4 and TRBJ1-1, the complete variable domain is ETGVTQSPTHLIKTRGQQVTLRCSSQSGHNTVSWYQQALGQGPQFIFQYYREEENGRGNFPPRFSGLQFPNYSSELNVNALELDDSALYLCASSPRRQGGVNTEAFFGQGTRLTVV.

This chain links TRBV6-2 or TRBV6-3 with TRBJ2-5; unclear D gene. Germline lookup yields CDR1 MNHEY and CDR2 SVGEGT. V lost 2 bases to trimming and J lost 7 bases, with 14 bases between them. CDR3 length: 14 amino acids. The CDR3 nucleotides are TGTGCCAGCAGTTACAGGGTCAACTTGGGGACCCAGTACTTC. Translation gives CASSYRVNLGTQYF.

The chain combines TRBV19 with TRBJ1-6; D ambiguous. Trimming pared 5 bases from V and 3 bases from J, leaving 11 bases between. The CDR3 extends over 15 amino acids. CDR1 and CDR2 (germline): LNHDA, SQIVND (reference sequence). CDR3 in amino acids: CASSPGQFYNSPLHF. The CDR3, as DNA: TGTGCCAGTAGTCCCGGCCAATTCTATAATTCACCCCTCCACTTT.

The V call is TRBV6-4, the J call TRBJ1-4, with D hard to call. The CDR3 runs to 16 residues. V gave up 4 bases and J gave up 0 bases, with 12 bases separating them. Germline V lookup: CDR1 MRHNA, CDR2 SNTAGT. This CDR3 is CASSAPEAATNEKLFF. The CDR3 nucleotides are TGTGCCAGCAGTGCCCCCGAGGCCGCAACTAATGAAAAACTGTTTTTT.

This clone was seen once. For the CDR3, the DNA is TGCGCCAGCAGCAACGTCAGGTATAGCACAGATACGCAGTATTTT. This translates into CASSNVRYSTDTQYF. The rearrangement uses TRBV4-1 and TRBJ2-3; D not resolved. Germline CDR1 reads MGHRA; CDR2 reads YSYEKL. Trimming left V 5 bases short and J 0 bases short, with 12 bases between. CDR3 length: 15 residues.